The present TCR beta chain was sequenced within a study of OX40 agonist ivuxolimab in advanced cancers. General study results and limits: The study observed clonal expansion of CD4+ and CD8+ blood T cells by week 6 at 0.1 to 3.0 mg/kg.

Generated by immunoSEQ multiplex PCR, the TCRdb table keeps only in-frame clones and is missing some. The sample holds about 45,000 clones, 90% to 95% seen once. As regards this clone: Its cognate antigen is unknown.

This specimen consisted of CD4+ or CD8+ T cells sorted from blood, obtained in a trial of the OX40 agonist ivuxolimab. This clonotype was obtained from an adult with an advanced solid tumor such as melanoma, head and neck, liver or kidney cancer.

The CDR3 is CARSSSGLNEKLFF. The CDR3 DNA reads TGTGCCAGAAGCTCGTCAGGTTTAAACGAAAAACTGTTTTTT. The V gene is TRBV7-5, the J gene TRBJ1-4; TRBD1 reflects the table's D call only, with no check against the DNA. TRBV7-5 is assigned pseudogene status. This CDR3 contains 14 residues.